This T cell receptor (beta chain) was sequenced in a study of sequential checkpoint blockade in melanoma. Study-level information: Arm A got nivolumab then ipilimumab; arm B the reverse, 1:1.

Using immunoSEQ multiplex PCR, the repertoire was profiled, and TCRdb retains in-frame clones only, with some absent. This table holds fewer than 25,000 clones, 65% to 90% found once. V lost 6 bases, J lost 9 bases, and 21 bases lay in between. CDR1 MDHEN and CDR2 SYDVKM come from the germline V gene. CDR3 length: 15 amino acids. Treatment denoted: randomized to nivolumab then ipilimumab (arm A) or the reverse (arm B). No patient had prior DNA-damaging chemotherapy. Live CD3+CD8+ CD19− CD56− cells were sorted from PBMCs. This clone was counted a few times. This specimen consisted of CD8+ T cells sorted from blood (inferred from file names), obtained from a patient given nivolumab and ipilimumab in sequence. The rearrangement links TRBV28 to TRBJ2-1, with D maybe TRBD1 (6 bases). The clonotype was recovered from a human donor with melanoma. In nucleotides, the CDR3 is TGTGCCAGCAGCTCCCGGGACATTGGATCAAGTGAGCAGTTCTTC. Protein product: CASSSRDIGSSEQFF.